These 5 T cell receptor beta chains came from one sample sequenced in a study of quantifying T cell responses using KT2 cells. Study overall: TCR alpha and beta constant-region primers primed reverse transcription of RNA.

An oligo carrying a UMI was ligated to the cDNA 3' end. An equimolar mix of RC1.1 and RC1.2 primed the beta chain across TRBC1 and TRBC2. A single record per CDR3 protein comes from TCRdb applying MiXCR to the UMI-ligation and nested PCR reads. The table has around 35,000 distinct CDR3 sequences, 10% seen once. Sequencing input: PBMCs spiked with cells of the T cell clone KT2. The source is a human donor.

The chain employs TRBV7-2 and TRBJ2-5; no clear D gene. Per the germline V gene, CDR1 is SGHTA and CDR2 is FQGNSA. The CDR3 length is 13 residues. Trimming removed 1 base at V and 2 bases at J, with 5 bases between. The CDR3 bases are TGTGCCAGCAGCTTAGTACAGCAAGAGACCCAGTACTTC. This encodes CASSLVQQETQYF.

V usage is TRBV12-3 or TRBV12-4 and J usage is TRBJ2-2; 8 bases line up with TRBD1. V shed 3 bases, J shed 6 bases, and the junction held 6 bases outside the gene matches. The CDR3 contains 15 residues. The CDR3, as DNA: TGTGCCAGCAGTTTGCCCAGGGGGCGCGCCGGGGAGCTGTTTTTT. The encoded protein is CASSLPRGRAGELFF.

This clonotype was counted many times. This chain joins TRBV20-1 and TRBJ2-1, with 7 bases lining up with TRBD1. Trimming cost V 5 bases and J 3 bases; bases outside gene matches: 7. This CDR3 has 14 amino acids. Germline V lookup: CDR1 DFQATT, CDR2 SNEGSKA (reference sequence). The CDR3 bases are TGCAGTGCTGGGACCGGGACAGTCTACAATGAGCAGTTCTTC. Translating it yields CSAGTGTVYNEQFF.

The table lists this clonotype with many counts. J is TRBJ2-7 and V is TRBV5-1, with 10 bases that match TRBD1. V gave up 8 bases and J gave up 1 base; unmatched junction bases: 6. This CDR3 is 14 amino acids long. Germline loops: CDR1 SGHRS, CDR2 YFSETQ. CDR3 amino acids: CASSRGQGSYEQYF. The CDR3 coding sequence is TGCGCCAGTTCCCGGGGACAGGGGTCCTACGAGCAGTACTTC.

V and J are TRBV28 and TRBJ1-6; 10 bases are a match to TRBD1. V lost 6 bases, J lost 5 bases, and 10 bases stayed unmatched. This CDR3 has 17 residues. Germline V gene sequence: CDR1 MDHEN, CDR2 SYDVKM. The CDR3 loop reads CASRHGGQGKDNSPLHF. The DNA of the CDR3 is TGTGCCAGCAGGCATGGGGGACAGGGGAAAGATAATTCACCCCTCCACTTT.